The 9 T cell receptor beta chains presented below share a single source sample, sequenced in a study of T cell repertoires in cytomegalovirus infection. In TCRdb, the reads were re-called with MiXCR into one record per CDR3 protein. The repertoire holds 400,000 or so distinct CDR3 sequences, with approximately 32% as singletons. The sample was PBMCs. These receptor sequences come from a human donor in good health (CMV status not recorded). Some clones in this sample may be carry-over from other donors' samples.

This clonotype was counted at least ten times. The chain combines TRBV7-2 with TRBJ1-5; a weak D match, TRBD1 (6 bases). The CDR3 totals 14 residues. Germline V gene data show CDR1 as SGHTA and CDR2 as FQGNSA. Trimming left V 7 bases short and J 1 base short, with 11 bases between. This CDR3 reads CASNVQGSNQPQHF. Written as DNA, the CDR3 is TGTGCCAGCAATGTACAGGGAAGCAATCAGCCCCAGCATTTT.

This clonotype was seen repeatedly, ten times or more. The V call is TRBV7-2, the J call TRBJ2-2; TRBD2 agrees at 13 bases. Germline loops: CDR1 SGHTA, CDR2 FQGNSA. The CDR3 has 17 amino acids. The J segment lost 5 bases and the V segment lost 2 bases, leaving 5 bases of the junction unmatched. CDR3 loop: CASSLTTSGRITGELFF. DNA of the CDR3: TGTGCCAGCAGCTTAACGACTAGCGGGAGGATTACCGGGGAGCTGTTTTTT.

The table lists this clonotype with many counts. This rearrangement joins TRBV7-8 to TRBJ2-7, with 7 positions matching TRBD1. J was trimmed by 4 bases and V by 2 bases; bases with no gene match: 5. CDR3 length: 14 residues. Germline CDR1 SGHVS, CDR2 FQNEAQ. The DNA for the CDR3 is TGTGCCAGCAGCTTAAGGGACAGTTTATACGAGCAGTACTTC. This sequence encodes CASSLRDSLYEQYF. Full variable domain (missing parts from reference TRBV7-8 and TRBJ2-7): GAGVSQSPRYKVAKRGQDVALRCDPISGHVSLFWYQQALGQGPEFLTYFQNEAQLDKSGLPSDRFFAERPEGSVSTLKIQRTQQEDSAVYLCASSLRDSLYEQYFGPGTRLTVT.

The chain is built from TRBV12-3 or TRBV12-4 and TRBJ2-2; 11 bases match TRBD1. Trimming removed 6 bases from V and 3 bases from J; junction bases left unmatched: 9. CDR3 length equals 17 residues. The CDR3 spells CASSLLPGQGDTGELFF. The CDR3 DNA is TGTGCCAGCAGCCTTCTCCCGGGACAGGGGGACACCGGGGAGCTGTTTTTT.

This clonotype was counted only a few times. V gene TRBV5-1 combines with J gene TRBJ2-5, with TRBD1 matching 10 bases. In germline, CDR1 is SGHRS, CDR2 YFSETQ. The CDR3 consists of 16 residues. Unmatched junction bases numbered 9, after V lost 4 bases and J lost 3 bases. In nucleotides, the CDR3 is TGCGCCAGCAGCCCAAGACAGGGGGCGAAGGAAGAGACCCAGTACTTC. Protein sequence: CASSPRQGAKEETQYF.

The table lists this clonotype with a few counts. CDR3 in amino acids: CSARASQNYGYTF. CDR3 sequence (DNA): TGCAGTGCTAGAGCAAGTCAGAACTATGGCTACACCTTC. This chain connects TRBV20-1 to TRBJ1-2; no clear D gene. Germline CDR1 DFQATT, CDR2 SNEGSKA (reference sequence). CDR3 length: 13 amino acids. Trimming shortened V by 1 base and J by 2 bases, and 8 bases separated the two germline ends.

A word on this clonotype: Since the CDR3 does not end with the conserved phenylalanine or tryptophan, this likely comes from a read error. The V and J genes are TRBV19 and TRBJ2-4; D is uncertain. Per the germline V gene, CDR1 is LNHDA and CDR2 is SQIVND (reference sequence). The CDR3 has 13 amino acids. V was shortened by 11 bases and J by 8 bases, with 19 bases between the two germline ends. The CDR3 loop is CASSSIAFDIQYL. As DNA, the CDR3 is TGTGCCTCCAGTAGTATAGCTTTTGACATTCAGTACTTA.

This clonotype was seen a handful of times. V usage is TRBV24-1 and J usage is TRBJ1-6; 10 bases align to TRBD1. The CDR3 extends over 14 amino acids. Germline CDR1 is KGHDR and CDR2 is SFDVKD. The ends lost 10 bases at V and 7 bases at J; junction bases unmatched: 6. For the CDR3, the DNA is TGTGCCACTAGGGCGGGACAGGGGAATTCACCCCTCCACTTT. It specifies CATRAGQGNSPLHF.

There are many counts of this clonotype. V usage is TRBV19 and J usage is TRBJ2-6, with 7 bases aligning to TRBD1. V was clipped by 3 bases and J by 0 bases; unmatched bases: 8. From germline, CDR1 is LNHDA and CDR2 SQIVND (reference sequence). CDR3 length: 18 residues. The CDR3 nucleotides read TGTGCCAGTAGTATGCCTCAGGACAGGTACTCTGGGGCCAACGTCCTGACTTTC. It is translated as CASSMPQDRYSGANVLTF.